The 19 T cell receptor beta chains listed next were all sequenced from one sample in a study of tumor-infiltrating lymphocytes in primary liver carcinoma (dated by TCRdb to the late 2010s). Total RNA and DNA were co-extracted from roughly 20-30 mg of bulk tissue with the AllPrep DNA/RNA mini kit, without cell sorting. These reads were obtained on an Illumina HiSeq 2500. A constant-region primer and ProtoScript II reverse transcriptase were used to reverse-transcribe TCRbeta-specific cDNA from approximately 500 ng total RNA. The TCRbeta libraries were prepared through three rounds of nested multiplex PCR following a slightly modified ARM-PCR procedure. Multiplex TRBV1-TRBV30 forward primers and a Cbeta reverse primer were used in the first two PCR rounds, each of which was run for around 10 cycles. TCRdb took the public reads, trimmed them with fastp at Q25, ran MiXCR for clone calling and kept in-frame beta chains. Rows with one shared CDR3 protein collapse into an entry with the most common genes and DNA. This sample is represented by nearly 50,000 distinct CDR3 sequences; about three quarters of them were singletons. Of the sample, about 30% falls within the top ten clones.

Sequencing used liver tumor tissue from sampling region 3. Interpreted using the paper, the cell subset or site label stands for: tumor region T3, left-lateral pole. Receptors originate from a man in his forties with primary liver carcinoma and hepatitis B virus infection.

On this clonotype: A much larger clone lies one base from this, so it may be a read error. The chain has TRBV28 and TRBJ2-7; 11 positions match TRBD1. Germline CDR1 MDHEN, CDR2 SYDVKM. This CDR3 comprises 17 residues. V dropped 10 bases and J dropped 0; count of bases not matched to a gene: 14. The CDR3 loop is CANSTTGTGGSSYEQYF. CDR3 nucleotide sequence: TGTGCCAACAGCACTACCGGGACAGGGGGGAGCTCCTACGAGCAGTACTTC. Combining the CDR3 with reference TRBV28 and TRBJ2-7 gives the whole variable domain DVKVTQSSRYLVKRTGEKVFLECVQDMDHENMFWYRQDPGLGLRLIYFSYDVKMKEKGDIPEGYSVSREKKERFSLILESASTNQTSMYLCANSTTGTGGSSYEQYFGPGTRLTVT.

The CDR3 DNA reads TGTGCCAGCAGATTTGATCGGAACAAGGTCGGCACCGGGGAGCTGTTTTTT. Translated, it gives CASRFDRNKVGTGELFF. The chain uses TRBV11-2 and TRBJ2-2; D ambiguous. V was cut by 6 bases and J by 4 bases, with 21 bases left in between. The germline V gene encodes CDR1 SGHAT and CDR2 FQNNGV. The CDR3 covers 17 residues.

As concerns this clonotype: This likely comes from a read error, as the CDR3 has no conserved phenylalanine or tryptophan at its end. The V gene is TRBV12-3 or TRBV12-4, the J gene TRBJ2-1, with 7 bases that match TRBD2. Unmatched junction bases numbered 5, after V lost 6 bases and J lost 9 bases. The length of the CDR3 is 12 residues. The DNA of the CDR3 is TGTGCCAGCAGGCCTAGCGGCGGTGAGCAGTTCGTA. Protein: CASRPSGGEQFV.

A note on this clonotype: A much larger clone differs by one base, so this may be a read error. The chain is built from TRBV20-1 and TRBJ1-5; the D is unclear. Trimming removed 6 bases from V and 5 bases from J, with 14 bases in between. This CDR3 is built from 13 residues. The germline V gene encodes CDR1 DFQATT and CDR2 SNEGSKA (reference sequence). Here the CDR3 reads CSAQRAFDQPQHF. CDR3 bases: TGCAGTGCACAACGGGCATTTGATCAGCCCCAGCATTTT.

This clonotype was seen a handful of times. A much larger clonotype is one base distant, so this may be a read error. The chain is built from TRBV5-4 and TRBJ2-7, with a weak D call TRBD1 (5 bases). Germline lookup yields CDR1 SGHNT and CDR2 YYREEE (reference sequence). Trimming took off 4 bases at V and 3 bases at J, with 8 bases between the two ends. The CDR3 loop spans 12 amino acids. The CDR3 DNA reads TGTGCCAGCAGCCCGGACAACTACGAGCAGTACTTC. The encoded protein is CASSPDNYEQYF.

This clonotype showed up many times. The rearrangement uses TRBV7-9 and TRBJ2-3; 8 bases fit TRBD1. V was clipped by 1 base and J by 4 bases; unmatched bases: 4. The germline CDR1 and CDR2 sequences are SEHNR and FQNEAQ (reference sequence). The CDR3 sequence is 15 residues long. Here the CDR3 reads CASSLEADRADTQYF. CDR3 DNA: TGTGCCAGCAGCTTAGAGGCGGACAGGGCAGATACGCAGTATTTT.

To note about this clonotype: This is likely a read error, given that the CDR3 carries no conserved phenylalanine or tryptophan at its end. The DNA is omitted, as the CDR3 cannot be located on it reliably, and the CDR3 follows TCRdb's listing. This chain links TRBV11-2 with TRBJ2-5; TRBD1, the table's D call, was not compared with the DNA. Looked up from germline, CDR1 is SGHAT and CDR2 is FQNNGV. Ends included, the CDR3 has 16 residues. The CDR3 loop is CASSLGSSGPGETEDI.

The chain combines TRBV29-1 with TRBJ2-7, with D perhaps matching TRBD1 (6 bases). Germline assignment: CDR1 SQVTM and CDR2 ANQGSEA. The CDR3 totals 13 residues. V was pared by 7 bases and J by 3 bases, with 16 bases between. As DNA, the CDR3 is TGCAGCGCTGCCCAGGGCAGGGGCTACGAGCAGTACTTC. It specifies CSAAQGRGYEQYF.

In nucleotides, the CDR3 is TGTGCCAGTAGTCCTCAGAGTGGAGATACGCAGTATTTT. Its protein product is CASSPQSGDTQYF. The chain uses TRBV11-3 and TRBJ2-3; D not resolved. CDR1 is SGHNT, CDR2 YENEEA, per germline. Trimming shortened V by 9 bases and J by 5 bases, and 15 bases separated the two germline ends. CDR3 length equals 13 residues. Using reference TRBV11-3 and TRBJ2-3 for the parts outside the CDR3, the full variable domain is EAGVVQSPRYKIIEKKQPVAFWCNPISGHNTLYWYLQNLGQGPELLIRYENEEAVDDSQLPKDRFSAERLKGVDSTLKIQPAELGDSAVYLCASSPQSGDTQYFGPGTRLTVL.

This chain uses TRBV2 with TRBJ2-1; the D is unclear. Per the germline V gene, CDR1 is SNHLY and CDR2 is FYNNEI. This CDR3 comprises 13 residues. Trimming pared 4 bases from V and 10 bases from J, leaving 14 bases between. The CDR3 loop is CASSVGELGEQFF. The CDR3 DNA follows: TGTGCCAGCAGTGTAGGAGAGTTAGGGGAGCAGTTCTTC.

This clonotype showed up many times. This chain links TRBV4-1 with TRBJ1-2; 8 bases line up with TRBD1. This CDR3 has 16 amino acids. Germline CDR1 is MGHRA and CDR2 is YSYEKL. Trimming removed 5 bases from V and 0 bases from J; junction bases left unmatched: 8. In nucleotides, the CDR3 is TGCGCCAGCAGCTTCGAGAGGACAGGGACTAACTATGGCTACACCTTC. Encoded protein: CASSFERTGTNYGYTF.

On this clonotype itself: A much larger clone differs by one base, so this may be a read error. The missing conserved phenylalanine or tryptophan at the end of this CDR3 makes a read error likely. The chain is built from TRBV6-5 and TRBJ1-5; TRBD1 matches at 7 bases. The CDR3 extends over 15 amino acids. V lost 9 bases, J lost 3 bases, and 11 bases stayed unmatched. CDR1 and CDR2 from the germline V gene are MNHEY and SVGAGI. The CDR3: CARSRTGEYNQPQHS. CDR3 coding DNA: TGTGCCAGAAGCAGGACAGGAGAATACAATCAGCCCCAGCATTCT.

Points on this clonotype: One end of the junction varies from germline; a read error may be responsible. CDR3 bases: TGTGCCGGCAGGTTACTAGCGGGAAGCTACAATGAGCAGTTCTTC. Protein sequence: CAGRLLAGSYNEQFF. The rearrangement uses TRBV6-5 and TRBJ2-1; 10 nucleotides match TRBD2. The CDR3 sequence is 15 residues long. Per germline, CDR1 MNHEY and CDR2 SVGAGI.

This clonotype was seen many times. V gene TRBV30 combines with J gene TRBJ1-4, with D maybe TRBD1 (5 bases). Germline V gene data show CDR1 as GTSNPN and CDR2 as SVGIG (reference sequence). The CDR3 contains 14 residues. Trimming cost V 0 bases and J 8 bases, with 13 bases left between them. CDR3 sequence: CAWSVNGAGEKLFF. The CDR3 coding sequence is TGTGCCTGGAGTGTAAACGGGGCAGGCGAAAAACTGTTTTTT.

In the case of this clonotype: This may be a read error, as it is one base from a much larger clone. This sequence joins TRBV28 and TRBJ2-5; unclear D gene. CDR3 length: 11 residues. CDR1 is MDHEN and CDR2 is SYDVKM in the germline V gene. The DNA of the CDR3 is TGTGCCATCAGTTTAAAGCTGACCCAGTACTTC. Protein product: CAISLKLTQYF. The full variable domain, its missing parts supplied by reference TRBV28 and TRBJ2-5, is DVKVTQSSRYLVKRTGEKVFLECVQDMDHENMFWYRQDPGLGLRLIYFSYDVKMKEKGDIPEGYSVSREKKERFSLILESASTNQTSMYLCAISLKLTQYFGPGTRLLVL.

The table lists this clonotype with a few counts. A much larger clonotype is one base distant, so this may be a read error. The V and J genes are TRBV6-1 and TRBJ2-1, with TRBD2 matching 7 bases. The CDR3 consists of 15 residues. J lost 8 bases, V lost 7 bases, and 14 bases had no gene match. From germline, CDR1 is MNHNS and CDR2 SASEGT. The CDR3 loop reads CASTASGVRRDEQFF. The CDR3 DNA follows: TGTGCCAGCACCGCTAGCGGTGTCCGTAGGGATGAGCAGTTCTTC.

The chain joins TRBV5-1 to TRBJ2-7, with 10 bases lining up with TRBD2. This CDR3 region has 15 residues. The ends lost 7 bases at V and 3 bases at J; junction bases unmatched: 10. Germline lookup yields CDR1 SGHRS and CDR2 YFSETQ. DNA for the CDR3: TGCGCCAGCGGCGAGACTAGCGGGTGTGTCTACGAGCAGTACTTC. Amino acids: CASGETSGCVYEQYF. The variable domain in full, completed from reference TRBV5-1 and TRBJ2-7, reads KAGVTQTPRYLIKTRGQQVTLSCSPISGHRSVSWYQQTPGQGLQFLFEYFSETQRNKGNFPGRFSGRQFSNSRSEMNVSTLELGDSALYLCASGETSGCVYEQYFGPGTRLTVT.

The chain uses TRBV6-2 or TRBV6-3 and TRBJ2-1; no reliable D call. Trimming shortened V by 6 bases and J by 3 bases, and 15 bases separated the two germline ends. Germline lookup yields CDR1 MNHEY and CDR2 SVGEGT. The CDR3 extends over 15 amino acids. The DNA of the CDR3 is TGTGCCAGCAGAGCCCTGGGCGTAAGCTACAATGAGCAGTTCTTC. Encoded protein: CASRALGVSYNEQFF.

This clonotype was counted many times. The chain joins TRBV28 to TRBJ2-7; D is undetermined. The CDR3 totals 13 residues. The ends were cut back, 5 bases at V and 12 bases at J, with 20 bases in the middle. Germline V lookup: CDR1 MDHEN, CDR2 SYDVKM. This CDR3 reads CASSPGRIFQGYF. The CDR3 nucleotides read TGTGCCAGCAGTCCAGGACGGATCTTCCAAGGGTACTTC. Variable domain in full (rest from reference TRBV28 and TRBJ2-7): DVKVTQSSRYLVKRTGEKVFLECVQDMDHENMFWYRQDPGLGLRLIYFSYDVKMKEKGDIPEGYSVSREKKERFSLILESASTNQTSMYLCASSPGRIFQGYFGPGTRLTVT.